This TCR beta chain was documented in a study of blood T cell repertoires in COVID-19. Across the whole study: Samples came from the United States, Italy and Spain, spanning acute and convalescent COVID-19. Sources were T cells, B-cell-depleted T cells, or PBMCs; the material itself was cDNA or gDNA.

Germline V gene lookup returns CDR1 MRHNA and CDR2 SNTAGT. The CDR3 loop spans 15 amino acids. The V and J ends lost 0 bases and 10 bases, in that order; junction bases with no gene match: 8. Some clones are missing from TCRdb's copy, which holds only in-frame ones; the method was immunoSEQ multiplex PCR. The table includes hundreds of thousands of clones, roughly 90% detected once. V gene TRBV6-4 combines with J gene TRBJ2-1, with 8 bases lining up with TRBD2. The source is a woman aged 70-85 years with COVID-19, enrolled during active disease. The sequencing sample was made of peripheral blood. CDR3 coding DNA: TGTGCCAGCAGTGACTCCGGGACCCTAGCGGGCGAGCAGTTCTTC. Protein: CASSDSGTLAGEQFF.